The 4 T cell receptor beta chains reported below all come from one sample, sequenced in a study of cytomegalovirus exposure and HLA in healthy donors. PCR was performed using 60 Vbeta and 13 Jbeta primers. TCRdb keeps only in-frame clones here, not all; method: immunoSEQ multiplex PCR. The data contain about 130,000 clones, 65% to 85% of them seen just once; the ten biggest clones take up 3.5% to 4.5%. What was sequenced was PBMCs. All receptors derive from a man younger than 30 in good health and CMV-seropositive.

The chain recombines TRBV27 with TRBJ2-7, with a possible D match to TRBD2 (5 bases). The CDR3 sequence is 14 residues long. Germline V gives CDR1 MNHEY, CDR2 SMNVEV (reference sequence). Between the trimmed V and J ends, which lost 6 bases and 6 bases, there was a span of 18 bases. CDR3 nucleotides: TGTGCCAGCAGACCGCGTAGTGACCGGGGCGAGCAGTACTTC. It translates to CASRPRSDRGEQYF.

This CDR3 is CASSQDFPQREFGELFF. In DNA, the CDR3 is TGCGCCAGCAGCCAAGATTTCCCTCAGCGGGAGTTCGGGGAGCTGTTTTTT. The rearrangement links TRBV4-3 to TRBJ2-2, with TRBD2 matching 8 bases. Unmatched junction bases numbered 10, after V lost 0 bases and J lost 7 bases. CDR1 is LGHNA and CDR2 is YSLEER in the germline V gene. CDR3 size: 17 residues.

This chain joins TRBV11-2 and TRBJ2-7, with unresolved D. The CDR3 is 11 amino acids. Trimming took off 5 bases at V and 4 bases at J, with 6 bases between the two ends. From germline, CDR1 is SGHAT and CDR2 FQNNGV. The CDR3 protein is CASSLEYEQYF. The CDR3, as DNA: TGTGCCAGCAGCCTGGAGTACGAGCAGTACTTC.

CDR3 in DNA: TGTGCCAGCAGCGCGTGGGGACAGTCCTACGAGCAGTACTTC. The encoded protein is CASSAWGQSYEQYF. V usage is TRBV7-2 and J usage is TRBJ2-7; TRBD1 matches 7 bases. The CDR3 length is 14 residues. The V and J ends lost 5 bases and 1 base, in that order; junction bases with no gene match: 5. The germline V gene has CDR1 SGHTA and CDR2 FQGNSA.